The subject of this entry is one T cell receptor (beta chain). The antigen is not known. For the second PCR, which ran for roughly 6 to 11 cycles, a sample-barcoded 5' primer and a J-beta primer mix were used. Via MiXCR, TCRdb re-called the 5' RACE reads, giving one row per CDR3 protein. The sample has 650,000 to 900,000 distinct CDR3 sequences, around 62% seen once; the top ten hold around 30%. Every participating donor contributed about 10 milliliters of peripheral blood through a draw. Per the germline V gene, CDR1 is LGHDT and CDR2 is YNNKEL (reference sequence). This CDR3 is built from 14 residues. V lost 1 base and J 2 bases, leaving 8 bases between the germline ends. The sample is drawn from a study of blood T cells in healthy people across ages. Study-level results: In these data, TCR beta diversity tracked strongly with naive T cell percentage.

The sequence was obtained from a man aged 30 to 39 in good health. The chain has TRBV3-1 and TRBJ2-5; D is unclear. Sequenced sample: blood. This chain's CDR3 is CASSQVGPQETQYF. Written as DNA, the CDR3 is TGTGCCAGCAGCCAAGTTGGGCCACAAGAGACCCAGTACTTC.